These 3 T cell receptor beta chains share one sample of origin, sequenced in a study of regulatory T cells in long-lasting Graves disease. TCR beta libraries were built with iRepertoire HTBI primers and Arm-PCR of CDR3 regions. TCRdb redid the calling of the multiplex PCR reads with MiXCR, one entry per CDR3 protein. The table lists more than 450,000 distinct CDR3 sequences, around 13% of them singletons. Regarding time point: newly diagnosed GD, antithyroid drugs for less than 3 months. RNA extracted from PBMCs served as the sequencing template. This sample also appeared in a second study, on T cells in Graves' hyperthyroidism and ophthalmopathy.

The material was peripheral blood mononuclear cells (PBMCs), obtained at new diagnosis, from a patient treated with antithyroid drugs. The receptors stem from a woman in her twenties or thirties with Graves disease.

This clonotype was seen ten or more times. The chain has TRBV7-2 and TRBJ2-1, with TRBD2 identical over 10 bases. Trimming removed 0 bases from V and 5 bases from J; junction bases left unmatched: 13. Per germline, CDR1 SGHTA and CDR2 FQGNSA. The CDR3 covers 19 residues. CDR3: CASSLAQTSGPGVNNEQFF. CDR3 bases: TGTGCCAGCAGCTTAGCCCAGACTAGCGGGCCGGGGGTTAACAATGAGCAGTTCTTC.

This clonotype has a count of ten or more. The V gene is TRBV18, the J gene TRBJ2-7, with D hard to call. Trimming shortened V by 3 bases and J by 4 bases, and 4 bases separated the two germline ends. This CDR3 has 11 residues. The germline gives CDR1 KGHSH, CDR2 LQKENI. CDR3 sequence: CASSPEYEQYF. As DNA, the CDR3 is TGTGCCAGCTCACCTGAATACGAGCAGTACTTC. The full variable domain, rest sourced from reference TRBV18 and TRBJ2-7, is NAGVMQNPRHLVRRRGQEARLRCSPMKGHSHVYWYRQLPEEGLKFMVYLQKENIIDESGMPKERFSAEFPKEGPSILRIQQVVRGDSAAYFCASSPEYEQYFGPGTRLTVT.

The table lists this clonotype with a few counts. This chain connects TRBV4-1 to TRBJ2-2; D not resolved. Trimming stripped 1 base from V and 0 bases from J, with 6 bases between. Germline V CDR1 and CDR2: MGHRA, YSYEKL. CDR3 length: 15 amino acids. The CDR3 loop is CASSQAGPNTGELFF. DNA for the CDR3: TGCGCCAGCAGCCAAGCCGGACCGAACACCGGGGAGCTGTTTTTT.